The clone carrying this T cell receptor beta chain was detected many times. The CDR3 runs 15 residues. J was trimmed by 1 base and V by 0 bases; bases with no gene match: 3. Germline CDR1 is DFQATT and CDR2 is SNEGSKA (reference sequence). Fresh peripheral blood, roughly 10 ml, was the source of the PBMCs. The sample originates from a study of T cells in Graves' hyperthyroidism and ophthalmopathy. Template material for amplifying TCR beta CDR3 regions consisted of RNA transcripts. The TCR CDR3 was amplified in a first-round RT-PCR using the HTBI primer set. From the multiplex PCR reads, TCRdb called clonotypes with MiXCR, one entry per CDR3 protein. The sample comprises over 250,000 distinct CDR3 sequences, less than 30% of which are singletons, and approximately 30% rests with the top ten.

Sequenced input: blood. This sequence originates from a man aged 35 to 55 with Graves' hyperthyroidism that later progressed to Graves' ophthalmopathy. This chain links TRBV20-1 with TRBJ2-7; 10 bases align to TRBD2. CDR3 in amino acids: CSARDQLAGSYEQYF. The CDR3 region has the DNA TGCAGTGCTAGAGATCAACTAGCGGGATCCTACGAGCAGTACTTC.